A selection of T cell receptor beta chains follows, all from one sample in a study of T-cell reconstitution after alpha-beta-depleted transplantation in children. TCRdb called the PCR reads again in MiXCR, with one record for every CDR3 protein. Of 200,000 to 250,000 distinct CDR3 sequences in the sample, about 12% are singletons; the top ten hold around 3%. Material: PBMCs from the stem cell graft donor, obtained from the stem cell graft. These TCRs come from a human donor who donated a stem cell graft to a child with acute lymphoblastic leukemia. The CDR3 runs from the conserved cysteine through the conserved F or W. D genes are given only for firm matches. Rows give clone size only sometimes, using once, few, many, or a class for an expanded clone.

j_call,d_call,clone_size,v_call,cdr3_aa,cdr3_nt
TRBJ2-1,.,many,TRBV20-1,CSARRRPYNEQFF,TGCAGTGCTAGGCGCAGACCCTACAATGAGCAGTTCTTC
TRBJ2-3,TRBD2,many,TRBV4-3,CASSHKWLAGDTQYF,TGCGCCAGCAGCCATAAATGGCTAGCGGGAGATACGCAGTATTTT
TRBJ1-2,.,many,TRBV7-9,CASSLEGGYTF,TGTGCCAGCAGCTTAGAAGGGGGCTACACCTTC
TRBJ2-1,TRBD2,many,TRBV7-2,CASSPYSGSSYNEQFF,TGTGCCAGCAGCCCCTATAGCGGGAGCTCCTACAATGAGCAGTTCTTC
TRBJ2-2,TRBD1,.,TRBV4-2,CASSQEQGAVTGELFF,TGTGCCAGCAGCCAAGAGCAGGGGGCCGTAACCGGGGAGCTGTTTTTT
TRBJ2-3,.,many,TRBV4-3,CASSQVSRGTDTQYF,TGCGCCAGCAGCCAAGTGTCCCGGGGCACAGATACGCAGTATTTT
TRBJ2-2,.,.,TRBV11-2,CASSSPRDWQIEELFF,TGTGCCAGCAGCTCTCCCCGGGACTGGCAGATTGAGGAGCTGTTTTTT
TRBJ2-5,.,.,TRBV23-1,CASSQSQTGETQYF,TGCGCCAGCAGTCAATCCCAGACTGGTGAGACCCAGTACTTC
TRBJ2-1,.,few,TRBV11-2,CASSSANREQFF,TGTGCCAGCAGCTCCGCTAACCGCGAGCAGTTCTTC
TRBJ2-7,TRBD1,many,TRBV7-9,CASSHGTAYEQYF,TGTGCCAGCAGTCACGGGACAGCCTACGAGCAGTACTTC
TRBJ1-1,TRBD1,.,TRBV30,CAWGRDRDDEAFF,TGTGCCTGGGGCCGGGACAGGGACGATGAAGCTTTCTTT
TRBJ1-2,.,many,TRBV7-9,CASSLEGVYTF,TGTGCCAGCAGCTTAGAAGGGGTCTACACCTTC
TRBJ1-5,.,many,TRBV12-3/TRBV12-4,CASSFERNQPQHF,TGTGCCAGCAGTTTTGAACGCAATCAGCCCCAGCATTTT
TRBJ2-7,.,.,TRBV28,CASSLFSHRQVRSYEQYF,TGTGCCAGCAGTTTATTTTCCCATCGACAGGTCCGCTCCTACGAGCAGTACTTC
TRBJ1-2,.,many,TRBV4-3,CASSQEYSTNYGYTF,TGCGCCAGCAGCCAAGAATACAGTACTAACTATGGCTACACCTTC
TRBJ2-4,.,many,TRBV6-2/TRBV6-3,CASTDWDGLAKNIQYF,TGTGCCAGCACCGACTGGGACGGTCTAGCCAAAAACATTCAGTACTTC
TRBJ1-4,.,.,TRBV7-9,CASSPSGLVATNEKLFF,TGTGCCAGCAGCCCCTCGGGTCTTGTTGCAACTAATGAAAAACTGTTTTTT
TRBJ2-6,.,many,TRBV28,CASSHDSSGANVLTF,TGTGCCAGCAGTCATGACTCCTCTGGGGCCAACGTCCTGACTTTC
TRBJ2-5,.,many,TRBV5-1,CASSPDGVGGETQYF,TGCGCCAGCAGCCCGGATGGGGTTGGAGGAGAGACCCAGTACTTC
TRBJ1-4,TRBD1,many,TRBV7-2,CASSSTGSNEKLFF,TGTGCCAGCAGCTCGACAGGGAGTAATGAAAAACTGTTTTTT
TRBJ1-4,.,few,TRBV4-2,CASSQEAGVRLFF,TGTGCCAGCAGCCAAGAGGCCGGAGTTAGACTGTTTTTT
TRBJ2-7,.,many,TRBV7-2,CASSLGGDPGYEQYF,TGTGCCAGCAGCTTAGGTGGCGACCCGGGCTACGAGCAGTACTTC
TRBJ1-1,.,many,TRBV29-1,CSVGKVGNTEAFF,TGCAGCGTTGGGAAGGTAGGGAACACTGAAGCTTTCTTT
TRBJ2-1,TRBD1,many,TRBV10-3,CATMLTGSYNEQFF,TGTGCCACTATGTTGACAGGGTCATACAATGAGCAGTTCTTC
TRBJ2-5,.,many,TRBV24-1,CATSTGLGETQYF,TGTGCCACCAGTACGGGCCTTGGGGAGACCCAGTACTTC
TRBJ1-4,.,few,TRBV10-2,CASSGIRREKLFF,TGCGCCAGCAGTGGCATAAGGCGTGAAAAACTGTTTTTT
TRBJ2-1,.,many,TRBV20-1,CSAPTGRVINEQFF,TGCAGTGCCCCAACGGGACGGGTTATCAATGAGCAGTTCTTC
TRBJ1-2,.,many,TRBV7-9,CASSSPFGYTF,TGTGCCAGCAGCTCACCTTTTGGCTACACCTTC
TRBJ2-1,TRBD2,few,TRBV10-3,CAISLSSGGHNEQFF,TGTGCCATCAGTTTGAGTAGCGGGGGGCACAATGAGCAGTTCTTC
TRBJ2-7,.,many,TRBV5-6,CASSAEGEGAYEQYF,TGTGCCAGCAGCGCGGAGGGAGAAGGAGCCTACGAGCAGTACTTC
TRBJ1-5,.,many,TRBV5-5,CASSLGGWTRGNQPQHF,TGTGCCAGCAGCTTGGGGGGATGGACGCGGGGCAATCAGCCCCAGCATTTT
TRBJ2-1,.,many,TRBV7-2,CASSHIRMNYNEQFF,TGTGCCAGCAGCCACATAAGGATGAATTACAATGAGCAGTTCTTC
TRBJ2-3,TRBD1,few,TRBV19,CASSTPGTGGDTQYF,TGTGCCAGTAGTACCCCAGGGACAGGCGGAGATACGCAGTATTTT
TRBJ2-1,TRBD2,many,TRBV29-1,CSVQGTSGRVHNEQFF,TGCAGCGTTCAAGGGACTAGCGGGAGGGTCCACAATGAGCAGTTCTTC
TRBJ1-6,.,few,TRBV6-5,CASSYSPPASGRVNSPLHF,TGTGCCAGCAGTTACTCCCCCCCGGCAAGTGGGCGTGTGAATTCACCCCTCCACTTT